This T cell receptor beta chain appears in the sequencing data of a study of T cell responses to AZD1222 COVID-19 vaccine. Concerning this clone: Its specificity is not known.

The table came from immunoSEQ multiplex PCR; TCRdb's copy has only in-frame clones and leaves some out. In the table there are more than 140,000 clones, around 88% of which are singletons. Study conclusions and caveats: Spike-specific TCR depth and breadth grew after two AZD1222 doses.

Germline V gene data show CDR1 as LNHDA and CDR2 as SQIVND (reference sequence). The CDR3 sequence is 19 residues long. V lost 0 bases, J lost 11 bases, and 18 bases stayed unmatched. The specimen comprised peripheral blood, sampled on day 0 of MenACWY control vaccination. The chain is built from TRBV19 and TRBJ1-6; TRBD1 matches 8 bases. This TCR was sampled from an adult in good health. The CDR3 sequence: CASSIELGQGRNVGPPLHF. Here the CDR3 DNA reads TGTGCCAGTAGTATAGAACTTGGACAGGGTCGAAATGTGGGGCCACCCCTCCACTTT.